One and the same sample provided the 10 T cell receptor beta chains below, sequenced in a study of blood T cell repertoires in COVID-19 (TCRdb year 2020). The library came from the immunoSEQ multiplex PCR assay. The table was pulled from immuneACCESS by TCRdb, which kept in-frame rearrangements only. Such tables lose some clones; where checked, under half of the loss comes from unresolved V genes, and the rest has no known cause. The sample table lists about 380,000 clones, 88% of them with a count of one. The ten largest clonotypes hold 0.9% to 1.5% of the sample. Sequenced sample: PBMCs or T cells enriched from blood (not recorded which). The receptors derive from a woman aged 18 to 35 who had recovered from COVID-19.

The chain carries TRBV6-2 or TRBV6-3 and TRBJ1-2; D possibly corresponds to TRBD1 (6 bases). The V and J ends lost 0 bases and 7 bases respectively, with 12 bases between them. CDR3 length: 14 amino acids. Germline-derived CDR1 and CDR2 are MNHEY and SVGEGT. CDR3 DNA sequence: TGTGCCAGCAGTTACTCGCAGGGGTCAGGTGGCTACACCTTC. It is translated as CASSYSQGSGGYTF.

This chain uses TRBV10-3 with TRBJ1-1; D not resolved. Germline V gives CDR1 ENHRY, CDR2 SYGVKD. The CDR3 has 14 residues. V was cut by 7 bases and J by 2 bases, with 14 bases left in between. In DNA form, the CDR3 reads TGTGCCATCACCGAGGGTCGGGATAACACTGAAGCTTTCTTT. As protein: CAITEGRDNTEAFF.

This clone appeared once. The V gene is TRBV4-3, the J gene TRBJ1-1; the D is unclear. The germline CDR1 and CDR2 sequences are LGHNA and YSLEER. The CDR3 is 16 amino acids. Trimming shortened V by 0 bases and J by 1 base, and 12 bases separated the two germline ends. In DNA form, the CDR3 reads TGCGCCAGCAGCCAAGATTCCGGCAGGTCGAACACTGAAGCTTTCTTT. Protein product: CASSQDSGRSNTEAFF.

The CDR3 loop reads CASSQEREGWAEAFF. DNA for the CDR3: TGCGCCAGCAGCCAAGAGAGAGAGGGTTGGGCTGAAGCTTTCTTT. This chain connects TRBV4-3 to TRBJ1-1; no firm D call. Germline V gene lookup returns CDR1 LGHNA and CDR2 YSLEER. This CDR3 spans 15 amino acids. Deletions cut 0 bases from V and 6 bases from J, with 14 bases between.

This clone is a singleton in its sample. The chain employs TRBV7-2 and TRBJ1-5, with D hard to call. This CDR3 is built from 16 residues. Germline loops: CDR1 SGHTA, CDR2 FQGNSA. Trimming took 1 base from V and 5 from J, leaving 15 bases between them. CDR3 amino acids: CASSLGSRGIDQPQHF. In nucleotides, the CDR3 is TGTGCCAGCAGCTTAGGGAGTCGGGGTATTGATCAGCCCCAGCATTTT.

The genes are TRBV4-2 and TRBJ2-3, with 10 bases aligning to TRBD2. Germline values: CDR1 LGHNA, CDR2 YNFKEQ. The junction had 3 bases not matched to a gene; V was cut back by 1 base and J by 5 bases. The CDR3 covers 15 residues. CDR3 coding DNA: TGTGCCAGCAGCCAAGGAGCTAGCGGGGGAGATACGCAGTATTTT. Protein: CASSQGASGGDTQYF.

This chain joins TRBV6-1 and TRBJ2-3; D might be TRBD2 (5 bases). Germline CDR1 and CDR2: MNHNS and SASEGT. The ends were cut back, 2 bases at V and 5 bases at J, with 14 bases in the middle. This CDR3 has 15 residues. The CDR3 loop reads CASSETVRAGDTQYF. CDR3 in DNA: TGTGCCAGCAGTGAAACGGTGAGGGCTGGAGATACGCAGTATTTT.

As regards this clone: The junction and the germline gene differ at one end; a read error may be behind it. The chain combines TRBV28 with TRBJ1-5; D is unresolved. The CDR3 spans 14 residues. Germline-derived CDR1 and CDR2 are MDHEN and SYDVKM. This CDR3 is CASKLYFSDQPQHF. DNA of the CDR3: TGTGCCAGCAAGCTGTATTTTAGCGATCAGCCCCAGCATTTT. Looking up the rest from reference TRBV28 and TRBJ1-5 gives the full variable domain: DVKVTQSSRYLVKRTGEKVFLECVQDMDHENMFWYRQDPGLGLRLIYFSYDVKMKEKGDIPEGYSVSREKKERFSLILESASTNQTSMYLCASKLYFSDQPQHFGDGTRLSIL.

This rearrangement joins TRBV30 to TRBJ2-7; TRBD1 aligns across 9 bases. The CDR3 length is 14 residues. V gave up 3 bases and J gave up 1 base; unmatched junction bases: 4. Looked up from germline, CDR1 is GTSNPN and CDR2 is SVGIG (reference sequence). The CDR3 nucleotides are TGTGCCTGGAGGCCCGGGACAGGGTCCTACGAGCAGTACTTC. Protein product: CAWRPGTGSYEQYF.

V usage is TRBV11-2 and J usage is TRBJ1-4, with unresolved D. CDR3 size: 15 residues. V dropped 4 bases and J dropped 7 bases, with 16 bases sitting between them. Germline V lookup: CDR1 SGHAT, CDR2 FQNNGV. The chain's CDR3 is CASSSIEAGGEKLFF. CDR3 nucleotides: TGTGCCAGCAGCTCCATAGAAGCGGGAGGTGAAAAACTGTTTTTT.